Following are 8 T cell receptor beta chains from one sample sequenced in a study of blood T cell repertoires in COVID-19 (dated by TCRdb to between 2020 and 2021). Library construction relied on the immunoSEQ multiplex PCR assay. This immuneACCESS table, as held by TCRdb, lists in-frame sequences with V and J called but not all clones. Of the missing ones, under half trace to an unresolved V gene in checked studies; the others have no known cause. In all, the sample holds 65,000 to 100,000 clones, and roughly four fifths of those were seen once. The top ten clones comprise about an eighth of the sample. Input material: peripheral blood. These receptors were taken from a human donor in a cohort sampled during active COVID-19.

The rearrangement uses TRBV3-1 (or the pseudogene TRBV3-2) and TRBJ2-1; D may be TRBD2 (6 bases). The germline V gene encodes CDR1 LGHDT and CDR2 YNNKEL (reference sequence). CDR3 length equals 14 residues. V was pared by 3 bases and J by 9 bases, with 15 bases between. The CDR3 here is CASSHYGGRGEQFF. The CDR3 region has the DNA TGTGCCAGCAGCCATTACGGGGGAAGGGGTGAGCAGTTCTTC.

The gene calls are TRBV29-1 and TRBJ2-7; 9 bases map to TRBD1. The V segment lost 4 bases and the J segment 6 bases; nucleotides outside the gene matches: 7. This CDR3 is built from 13 residues. CDR1 is SQVTM, CDR2 ANQGSEA, per germline. The CDR3 region has the DNA TGCAGCGTTGGCCGGGACAGGGTTTCCGAGCAGTACTTC. Translating gives CSVGRDRVSEQYF.

A few counts support this clone. The CDR3 sequence: CASSQLQINEKLFF. The CDR3 coding sequence is TGCGCCAGCAGCCAGCTACAGATTAATGAAAAACTGTTTTTT. This chain uses TRBV4-1 with TRBJ1-4; no reliable D call. The germline V and J ends were trimmed by 3 bases and 4 bases, with 9 bases remaining between them. Germline assignment: CDR1 MGHRA and CDR2 YSYEKL. This CDR3 is built from 14 residues.

This clone was seen just once. The rearrangement links TRBV9 to TRBJ2-7; 7 bases align to TRBD1. The junction had 10 bases not matched to a gene; V was cut back by 3 bases and J by 1 base. Germline V gene sequence: CDR1 SGDLS, CDR2 YYNGEE. CDR3 length equals 16 residues. The CDR3: CASSAKIDRASYEQYF. The CDR3 DNA is TGTGCCAGCAGCGCCAAAATAGACAGGGCTTCCTACGAGCAGTACTTC.

The genes are TRBV5-1 and TRBJ1-3, with D uncertain. V was clipped by 0 bases and J by 0 bases, with 10 bases between them. The CDR3 is made up of 16 amino acids. The germline V gene has CDR1 SGHRS and CDR2 YFSETQ. The CDR3 sequence: CASSLARSDSGNTIYF. CDR3 nucleotide sequence: TGCGCCAGCAGCTTGGCCAGGTCTGACTCTGGAAACACCATATATTTT.

The chain employs TRBV2 and TRBJ1-1, with a tentative D call TRBD1 (6 bases). The V and J ends lost 5 bases and 5 bases respectively, with 12 bases between them. From germline, CDR1 is SNHLY and CDR2 FYNNEI. The CDR3 sequence is 13 residues long. CDR3: CASSYRGFTEAFF. The CDR3 DNA follows: TGTGCCAGCAGTTATAGGGGGTTTACTGAAGCTTTCTTT.

The rearrangement links TRBV7-9 to TRBJ2-7; 7 nucleotides line up with TRBD1. Germline V lookup: CDR1 SEHNR, CDR2 FQNEAQ (reference sequence). The CDR3 contains 15 residues. V shed 4 bases, J shed 0 bases, and the junction held 6 bases outside the gene matches. The CDR3 nucleotides are TGTGCCAGCAGCTCCAGGGACAGAAGCTCCTACGAGCAGTACTTC. Encoded protein: CASSSRDRSSYEQYF.

The chain combines TRBV4-1 with TRBJ1-4; TRBD1 matches at 10 bases. CDR1 is MGHRA, CDR2 YSYEKL, per germline. The CDR3 spans 15 residues. V was clipped by 3 bases and J by 8 bases; unmatched bases: 6. The CDR3, as DNA: TGCGCCAGCAGCCAGAGACAGGGGGCCGGAGAAAAACTGTTTTTT. Translated, it gives CASSQRQGAGEKLFF.